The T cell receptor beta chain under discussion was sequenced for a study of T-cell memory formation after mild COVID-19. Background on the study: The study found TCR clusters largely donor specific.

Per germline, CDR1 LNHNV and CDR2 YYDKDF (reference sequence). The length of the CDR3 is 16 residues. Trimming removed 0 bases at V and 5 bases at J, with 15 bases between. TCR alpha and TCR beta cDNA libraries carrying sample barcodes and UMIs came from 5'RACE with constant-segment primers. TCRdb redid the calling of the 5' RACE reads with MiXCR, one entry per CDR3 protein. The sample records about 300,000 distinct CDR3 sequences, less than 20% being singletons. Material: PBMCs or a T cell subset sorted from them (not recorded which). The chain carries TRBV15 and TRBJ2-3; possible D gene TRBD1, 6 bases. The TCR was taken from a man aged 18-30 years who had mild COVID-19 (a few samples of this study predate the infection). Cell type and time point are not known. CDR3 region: CATSRDSPGHGDTQYF. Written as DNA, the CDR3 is TGTGCCACCAGCAGAGATTCGCCGGGACACGGAGATACGCAGTATTTT.